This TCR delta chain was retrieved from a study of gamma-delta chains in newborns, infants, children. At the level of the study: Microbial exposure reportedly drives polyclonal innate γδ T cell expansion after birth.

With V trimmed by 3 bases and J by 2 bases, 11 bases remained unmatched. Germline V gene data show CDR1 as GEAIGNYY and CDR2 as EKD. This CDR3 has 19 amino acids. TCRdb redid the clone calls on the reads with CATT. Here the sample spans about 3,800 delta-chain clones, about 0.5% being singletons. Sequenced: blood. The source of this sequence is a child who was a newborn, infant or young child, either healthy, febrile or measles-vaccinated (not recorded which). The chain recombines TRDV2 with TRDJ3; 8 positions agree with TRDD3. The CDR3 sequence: CACDRSLRDTPWDTRQMFF. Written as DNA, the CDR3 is TGTGCCTGTGACCGCTCACTGAGGGATACGCCCTGGGACACCCGACAGATGTTTTTC.